Below are 13 T cell receptor beta chains sequenced from a single sample in a study of T cell responses to AZD1222 COVID-19 vaccine. TCRdb keeps only in-frame clones here, not all; method: immunoSEQ multiplex PCR. The sample carries 100,000 to 150,000 clones, 91% recorded once. Sequencing used peripheral blood, obtained on day 0 of AZD1222 vaccination. The receptors derive from an adult in good health.

This clone was detected only once. This chain joins TRBV5-1 and TRBJ1-4; no firm D call. Germline V gives CDR1 SGHRS, CDR2 YFSETQ. Trimming pared 0 bases from V and 0 bases from J, leaving 6 bases between. The CDR3 totals 15 residues. This CDR3 is CASSLGESTNEKLFF. The CDR3 DNA follows: TGCGCCAGCAGCTTGGGGGAGTCAACTAATGAAAAACTGTTTTTT. Filled out from reference TRBV5-1 and TRBJ1-4, the complete variable domain reads KAGVTQTPRYLIKTRGQQVTLSCSPISGHRSVSWYQQTPGQGLQFLFEYFSETQRNKGNFPGRFSGRQFSNSRSEMNVSTLELGDSALYLCASSLGESTNEKLFFGSGTQLSVL.

The genes are TRBV28 and TRBJ1-1; no clear D. V was shortened by 8 bases and J by 2 bases, with 21 bases between the two germline ends. CDR3 size: 16 residues. The germline gives CDR1 MDHEN, CDR2 SYDVKM. CDR3 in amino acids: CASGENWAGSNTEAFF. The CDR3 bases are TGTGCCAGCGGAGAAAACTGGGCAGGCTCAAACACTGAAGCTTTCTTT. Full variable domain (remainder filled in from reference TRBV28 and TRBJ1-1): DVKVTQSSRYLVKRTGEKVFLECVQDMDHENMFWYRQDPGLGLRLIYFSYDVKMKEKGDIPEGYSVSREKKERFSLILESASTNQTSMYLCASGENWAGSNTEAFFGQGTRLTVV.

V usage is TRBV24-1 and J usage is TRBJ2-2; 7 positions match TRBD2. The length of the CDR3 is 15 residues. Germline values: CDR1 KGHDR, CDR2 SFDVKD. Germline trimming cut 5 bases from V and 7 bases from J; bases unmatched to any gene: 9. CDR3 residues: CATSGPGGKGGELFF. The CDR3 nucleotides are TGTGCCACCAGTGGTCCGGGGGGAAAGGGCGGGGAGCTGTTTTTT.

The chain couples TRBV30 to TRBJ1-2, with D tentatively TRBD1 (5 bases). Looked up from germline, CDR1 is GTSNPN and CDR2 is SVGIG (reference sequence). The CDR3 runs 18 residues. V was trimmed by 4 bases and J by 0 bases, leaving 24 bases between them. For the CDR3, the DNA is TGTGCCTGGAACCGACTAACAGGCCCGATACTCACTAACTATGGCTACACCTTC. Residues: CAWNRLTGPILTNYGYTF.

The chain has TRBV5-4 and TRBJ2-7; 9 bases map to TRBD2. Germline V gene sequence: CDR1 SGHNT, CDR2 YYREEE (reference sequence). The CDR3 loop spans 15 amino acids. V was pared by 0 bases and J by 6 bases, with 7 bases of the junction left unmatched. In DNA form, the CDR3 reads TGTGCCAGCAGCTTGGGGATAGCGGGAGTAGCCGAGCAGTACTTC. It is translated as CASSLGIAGVAEQYF.

The genes are TRBV2 and TRBJ1-2, with D perhaps matching TRBD1 (5 bases). Trimming stripped 4 bases from V and 5 bases from J, with 14 bases between. The CDR3 consists of 14 residues. The germline gives CDR1 SNHLY, CDR2 FYNNEI. CDR3 sequence: CASSGGQGGYGYTF. As DNA, the CDR3 is TGTGCCAGCAGTGGGGGCCAGGGTGGATATGGCTACACCTTC.

The CDR3 DNA follows: TGTGCCAGCAGCCAAGCAAGTCTGTACTACACCTTC. It translates to CASSQASLYYTF. The chain joins TRBV3-1 (or the pseudogene TRBV3-2) to TRBJ1-2; D is undetermined. The CDR3 loop spans 12 amino acids. CDR1 is LGHDT and CDR2 is YNNKEL in the germline V gene (reference sequence). V was pared by 1 base and J by 10 bases, with 10 bases between.

V and J are TRBV18 and TRBJ2-3, with D unresolved. V gave up 4 bases and J gave up 1 base, with 6 bases separating them. From germline, CDR1 is KGHSH and CDR2 LQKENI. The CDR3 is 13 residues long. The CDR3 sequence is CASSLDRTDTQYF. The CDR3 DNA reads TGTGCCAGCTCACTCGACCGCACAGATACGCAGTATTTT.

This chain links TRBV13 with TRBJ1-4; D uncertain. Trimming removed 6 bases at V and 8 bases at J, with 13 bases between. Germline values: CDR1 PRHDT, CDR2 FYEKMQ (reference sequence). The CDR3 runs 13 residues. The CDR3 DNA is TGTGCCAGCAGTCTTGGTACCGGGGAAAAACTGTTTTTT. Its protein is CASSLGTGEKLFF.

V is TRBV9 and J is TRBJ1-5, with TRBD1 identical over 9 bases. With V trimmed by 3 bases and J by 6 bases, 4 bases remained unmatched. The CDR3 spans 14 residues. Germline V gene sequence: CDR1 SGDLS, CDR2 YYNGEE. The CDR3: CASSATGGGQPQHF. CDR3 DNA: TGTGCCAGCAGCGCTACAGGGGGCGGTCAGCCCCAGCATTTT.

The chain links TRBV5-1 to TRBJ2-7, with 9 bases aligning to TRBD1. Germline assignment: CDR1 SGHRS and CDR2 YFSETQ. The trim removed 0 bases at V and 3 bases at J, leaving 7 bases unmatched. The length of the CDR3 is 16 residues. This CDR3 reads CASSLEAGQGLYEQYF. The CDR3 nucleotides read TGCGCCAGCAGCTTGGAGGCGGGACAGGGTCTCTACGAGCAGTACTTC.

This clone was observed a single time. The rearrangement uses TRBV30 and TRBJ1-4; D is perhaps TRBD1 (5 bases). V dropped 3 bases and J dropped 1 base, with 9 bases sitting between them. The CDR3 consists of 14 residues. The V gene's germline CDR1 is GTSNPN and CDR2 SVGIG (reference sequence). This chain's CDR3 is CAWSRGGTNEKLFF. CDR3 coding DNA: TGTGCCTGGAGCCGGGGGGGAACTAATGAAAAACTGTTTTTT.

V and J are TRBV7-9 and TRBJ1-1; D is undetermined. Trimming removed 7 bases from V and 2 bases from J, with 11 bases in between. Germline V gives CDR1 SEHNR, CDR2 FQNEAQ (reference sequence). This CDR3 spans 13 amino acids. The CDR3 loop reads CASNLNENTEAFF. The CDR3 nucleotides are TGTGCCAGCAACCTGAACGAAAACACTGAAGCTTTCTTT.